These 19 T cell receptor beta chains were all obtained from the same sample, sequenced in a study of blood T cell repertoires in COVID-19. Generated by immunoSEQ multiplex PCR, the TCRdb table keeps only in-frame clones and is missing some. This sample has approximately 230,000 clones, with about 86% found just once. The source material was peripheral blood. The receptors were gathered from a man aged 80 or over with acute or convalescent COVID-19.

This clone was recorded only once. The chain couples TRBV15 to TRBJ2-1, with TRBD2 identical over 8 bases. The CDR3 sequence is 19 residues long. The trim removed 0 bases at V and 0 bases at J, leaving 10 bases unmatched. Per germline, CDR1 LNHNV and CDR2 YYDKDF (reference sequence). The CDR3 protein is CATSRDSGSLGSSYNEQFF. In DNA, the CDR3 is TGTGCCACCAGCAGAGACAGCGGGAGCTTGGGGAGCTCCTACAATGAGCAGTTCTTC.

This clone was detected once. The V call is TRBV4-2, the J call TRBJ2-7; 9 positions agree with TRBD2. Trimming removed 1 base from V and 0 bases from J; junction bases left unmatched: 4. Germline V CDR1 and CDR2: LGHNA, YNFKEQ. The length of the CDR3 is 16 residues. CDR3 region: CASSQVASGDSYEQYF. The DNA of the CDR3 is TGTGCCAGCAGCCAAGTGGCTAGCGGGGACTCCTACGAGCAGTACTTC.

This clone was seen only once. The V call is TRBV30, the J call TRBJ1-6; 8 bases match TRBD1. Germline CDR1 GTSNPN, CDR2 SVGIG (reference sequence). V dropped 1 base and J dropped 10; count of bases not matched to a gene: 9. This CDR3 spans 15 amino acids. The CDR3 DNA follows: TGTGCCTGGAGTGCCCCCGGGACAGGATCCTCACCCCTCCACTTT. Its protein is CAWSAPGTGSSPLHF. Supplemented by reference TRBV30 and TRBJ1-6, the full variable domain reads SQTIHQWPATLVQPVGSPLSLECTVEGTSNPNLYWYRQAAGRGLQLLFYSVGIGQISSEVPQNLSASRPQDRQFILSSKKLLLSDSGFYLCAWSAPGTGSSPLHFGNGTRLTVT.

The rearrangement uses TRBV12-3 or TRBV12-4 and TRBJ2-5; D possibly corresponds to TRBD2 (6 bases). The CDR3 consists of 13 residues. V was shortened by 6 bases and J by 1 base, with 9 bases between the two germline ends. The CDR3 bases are TGTGCCAGCAGACGCGGGGCCCAAGAGACCCAGTACTTC. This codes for CASRRGAQETQYF.

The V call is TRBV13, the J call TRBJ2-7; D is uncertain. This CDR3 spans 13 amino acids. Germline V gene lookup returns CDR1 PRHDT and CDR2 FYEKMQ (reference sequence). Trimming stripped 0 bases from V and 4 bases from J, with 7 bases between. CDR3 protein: CASSLGGWYEQYF. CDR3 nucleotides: TGTGCCAGCAGCTTAGGGGGCTGGTACGAGCAGTACTTC. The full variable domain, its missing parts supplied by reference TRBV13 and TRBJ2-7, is AAGVIQSPRHLIKEKRETATLKCYPIPRHDTVYWYQQGPGQDPQFLISFYEKMQSDKGSIPDRFSAQQFSDYHSELNMSSLELGDSALYFCASSLGGWYEQYFGPGTRLTVT.

The CDR3 here is CASSLDSHNSPLHF. The CDR3 nucleotides are TGTGCCAGCAGCTTAGACAGCCATAATTCACCCCTCCACTTT. The genes are TRBV5-5 and TRBJ1-6, with D maybe TRBD1 (5 bases). Trimming removed 2 bases from V and 5 bases from J, with 8 bases in between. Per germline, CDR1 SGHKS and CDR2 YYEKEE (reference sequence). The CDR3 extends over 14 amino acids.

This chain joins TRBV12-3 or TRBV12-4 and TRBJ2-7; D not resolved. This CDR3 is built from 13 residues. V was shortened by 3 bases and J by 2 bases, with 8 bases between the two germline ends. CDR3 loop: CASSFTAPYEQYF. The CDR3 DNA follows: TGTGCCAGCAGTTTTACAGCTCCCTACGAGCAGTACTTC.

The CDR3 DNA is TGTGCCAGCAGCCCCAGCCCAGGGAAGGCTGAAGCTTTCTTT. This encodes CASSPSPGKAEAFF. The rearrangement uses TRBV7-2 and TRBJ1-1, with D perhaps TRBD1 (5 bases). V gave up 5 bases and J gave up 6 bases, with 16 bases separating them. Germline CDR1 reads SGHTA; CDR2 reads FQGNSA. The CDR3 has 14 amino acids.

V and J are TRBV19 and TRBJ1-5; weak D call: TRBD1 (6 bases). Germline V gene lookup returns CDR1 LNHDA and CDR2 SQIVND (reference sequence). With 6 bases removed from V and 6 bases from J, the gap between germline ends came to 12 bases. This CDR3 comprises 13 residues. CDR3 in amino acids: CASRPTGGQPQHF. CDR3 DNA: TGTGCCAGTAGACCGACAGGAGGTCAGCCCCAGCATTTT.

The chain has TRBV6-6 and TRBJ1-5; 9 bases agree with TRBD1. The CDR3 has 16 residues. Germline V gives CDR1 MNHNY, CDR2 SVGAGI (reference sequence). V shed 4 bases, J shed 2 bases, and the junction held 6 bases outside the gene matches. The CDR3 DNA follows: TGTGCCAGCAGTTGGGGACAGGGCGTGGGCAATCAGCCCCAGCATTTT. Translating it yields CASSWGQGVGNQPQHF.

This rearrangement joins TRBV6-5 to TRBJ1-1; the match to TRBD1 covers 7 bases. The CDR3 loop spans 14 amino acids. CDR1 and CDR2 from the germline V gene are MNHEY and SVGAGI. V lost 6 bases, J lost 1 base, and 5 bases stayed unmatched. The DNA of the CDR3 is TGTGCCAGCAGCCAACAGGGGCCGAACACTGAAGCTTTCTTT. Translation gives CASSQQGPNTEAFF.

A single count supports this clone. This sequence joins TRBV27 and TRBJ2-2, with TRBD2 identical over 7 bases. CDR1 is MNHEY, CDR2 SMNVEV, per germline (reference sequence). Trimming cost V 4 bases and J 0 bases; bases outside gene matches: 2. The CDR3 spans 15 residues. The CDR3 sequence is CASSWEGANTGELFF. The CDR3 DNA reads TGTGCCAGCAGTTGGGAGGGCGCGAACACCGGGGAGCTGTTTTTT.

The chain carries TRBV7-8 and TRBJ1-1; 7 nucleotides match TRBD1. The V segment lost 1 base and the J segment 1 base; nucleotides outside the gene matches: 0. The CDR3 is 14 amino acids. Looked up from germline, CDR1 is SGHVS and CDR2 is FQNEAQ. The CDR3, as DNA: TGTGCCAGCAGCTTAGGACAGGGGAACACTGAAGCTTTCTTT. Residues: CASSLGQGNTEAFF.

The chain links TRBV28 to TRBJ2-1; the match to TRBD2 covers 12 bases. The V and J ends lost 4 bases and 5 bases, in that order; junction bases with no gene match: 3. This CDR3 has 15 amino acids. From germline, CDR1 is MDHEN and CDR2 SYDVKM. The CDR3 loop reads CASSSGTSGHNEQFF. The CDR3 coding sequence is TGTGCCAGCAGTTCTGGGACTAGCGGGCACAATGAGCAGTTCTTC.

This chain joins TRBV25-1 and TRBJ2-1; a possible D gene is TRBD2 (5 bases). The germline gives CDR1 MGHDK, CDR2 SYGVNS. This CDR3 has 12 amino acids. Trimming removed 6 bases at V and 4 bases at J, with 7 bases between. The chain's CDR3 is CASRGGYNEQFF. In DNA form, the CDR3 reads TGTGCCAGCAGAGGAGGTTACAATGAGCAGTTCTTC.

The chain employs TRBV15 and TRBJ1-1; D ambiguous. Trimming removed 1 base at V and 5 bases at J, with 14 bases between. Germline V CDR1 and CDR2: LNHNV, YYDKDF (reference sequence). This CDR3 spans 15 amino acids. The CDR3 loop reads CATSRGGAGGTEAFF. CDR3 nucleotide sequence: TGTGCCACCAGCAGAGGGGGAGCAGGAGGGACTGAAGCTTTCTTT.

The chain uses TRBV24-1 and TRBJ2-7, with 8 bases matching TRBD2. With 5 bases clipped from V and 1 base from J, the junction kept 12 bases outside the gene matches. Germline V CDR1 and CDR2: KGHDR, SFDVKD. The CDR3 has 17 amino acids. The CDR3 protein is CATSAPFGAGGSYEQYF. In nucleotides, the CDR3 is TGTGCCACCAGTGCCCCCTTTGGGGCGGGGGGTTCCTACGAGCAGTACTTC.

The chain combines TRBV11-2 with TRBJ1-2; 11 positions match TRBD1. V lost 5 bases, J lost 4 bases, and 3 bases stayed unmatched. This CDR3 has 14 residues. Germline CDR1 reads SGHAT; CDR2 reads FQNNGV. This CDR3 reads CASSTDRGPYGYTF. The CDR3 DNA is TGTGCCAGCAGCACGGACAGGGGGCCCTATGGCTACACCTTC.

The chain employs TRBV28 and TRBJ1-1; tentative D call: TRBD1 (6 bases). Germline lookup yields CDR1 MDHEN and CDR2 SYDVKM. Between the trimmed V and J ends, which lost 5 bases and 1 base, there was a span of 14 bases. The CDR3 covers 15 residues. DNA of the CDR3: TGTGCCAGCAGTATTCCGTTGACAGGGAACACTGAAGCTTTCTTT. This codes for CASSIPLTGNTEAFF.